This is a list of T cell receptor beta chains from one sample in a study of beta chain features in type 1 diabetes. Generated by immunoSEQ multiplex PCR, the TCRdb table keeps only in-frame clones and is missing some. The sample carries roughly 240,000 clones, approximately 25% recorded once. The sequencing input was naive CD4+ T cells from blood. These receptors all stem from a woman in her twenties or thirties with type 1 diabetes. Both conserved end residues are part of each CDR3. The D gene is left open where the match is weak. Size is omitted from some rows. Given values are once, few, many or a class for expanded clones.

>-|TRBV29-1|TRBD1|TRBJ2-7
TGCAGCGCCGGGACAGGGAGCGACTACGAGCAGTACTTC
CSAGTGSDYEQYF
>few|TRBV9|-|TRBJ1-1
TGTGCCAGCAGCGGGACAACTATCACGACTGAAGCTTTCTTT
CASSGTTITTEAFF
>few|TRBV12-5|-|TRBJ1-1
TGTGCTAGTGGTTTGCTAGGGGGGAACACTGAAGCTTTCTTT
CASGLLGGNTEAFF
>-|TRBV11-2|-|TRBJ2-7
TGTGCCAGCAGCTATAGGGCCGGGACTTCCGTCTACGAGCAGTACTTC
CASSYRAGTSVYEQYF
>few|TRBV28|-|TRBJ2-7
TGTGCCAGCAGTTTGGGGACTCAAGTAGTCTACGAGCAGTACTTC
CASSLGTQVVYEQYF
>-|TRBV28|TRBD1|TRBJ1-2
TGTGCCAGCCGGCTTCGGGACAGCTATGGCTACACCTTC
CASRLRDSYGYTF
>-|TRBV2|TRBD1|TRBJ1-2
TGTGCCAGCAGCTCGGACAGGCTCTCCTATGGCTACACCTTC
CASSSDRLSYGYTF
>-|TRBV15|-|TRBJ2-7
TGTGCCACCAGCAGAGCCCTAGCGTCCTCCTACGAGCAGTACTTC
CATSRALASSYEQYF
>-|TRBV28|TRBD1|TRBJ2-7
TGTGCCAGCAGTCACAGGGGTGGGGACGGGCAGTACTTC
CASSHRGGDGQYF
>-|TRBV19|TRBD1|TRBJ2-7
TGTGCCAGTAGTCTAGGAGACAGGGCATACGAGCAGTACTTC
CASSLGDRAYEQYF
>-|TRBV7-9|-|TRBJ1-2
TGTGCCAGCAGCTTAGCTTATCGGCAGGCTTATGGCTACACCTTC
CASSLAYRQAYGYTF
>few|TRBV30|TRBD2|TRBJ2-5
TGTGCCTGGGGGAGGGGGACCCAGTACTTC
CAWGRGTQYF
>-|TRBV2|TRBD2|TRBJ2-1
TGTGCCAGCAGTGCGGCTAGCGGCTCCTACAATGAGCAGTTCTTC
CASSAASGSYNEQFF
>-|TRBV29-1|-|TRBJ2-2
TGCAGCGCCCGAGGGACCGGGGAGCTGTTTTTT
CSARGTGELFF
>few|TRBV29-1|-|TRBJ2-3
TGCAGCGTTGGGGGCAGGGGGGCAGATACGCAGTATTTT
CSVGGRGADTQYF
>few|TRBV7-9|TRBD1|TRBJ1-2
TGTGCCAGCAGCTTAGCCACTGACAGGGTCGGCTACACCTTC
CASSLATDRVGYTF
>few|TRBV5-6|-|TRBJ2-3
TGTGCCAGCAGCTTGGTGGCAGGACTTATCACAGATACGCAGTATTTT
CASSLVAGLITDTQYF
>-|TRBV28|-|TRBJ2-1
TGTGCCAGCAGTTTAGTCGGCAATGAGCAGTTCTTC
CASSLVGNEQFF
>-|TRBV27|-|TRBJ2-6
TGTGCCAGCAGTTTATTTGTCCGGGGTGGATTTGGGGCCAACGTCCTGACTTTC
CASSLFVRGGFGANVLTF
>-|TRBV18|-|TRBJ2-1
TGTGCCAGCTCACCAATCGCGGGTAATGAGCAGTTCTTC
CASSPIAGNEQFF
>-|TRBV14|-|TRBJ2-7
TGTGCCAGCAGCGCTCCCGGGACACTAAGAGAGCAGTACTTC
CASSAPGTLREQYF
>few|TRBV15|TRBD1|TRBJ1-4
TGTGCCACCACCCGGGACAGGGGAAGTGAAAAACTGTTTTTT
CATTRDRGSEKLFF
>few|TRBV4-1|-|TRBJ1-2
TGCGCCAGCAGCCACCCTCCCAGGGGCTATGGCTACACCTTC
CASSHPPRGYGYTF
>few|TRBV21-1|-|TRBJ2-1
TGTGCAGAGGTGCTGGGGGGTCTCTCCTACAATGAGCAGTTCTTC
CAEVLGGLSYNEQFF
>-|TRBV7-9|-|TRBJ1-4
TGTGCCAGCAGCTTACCGGGAGGCCGATCTAATGAAAAACTGTTTTTT
CASSLPGGRSNEKLFF
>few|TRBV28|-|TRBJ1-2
TGTGCCAGCAGTTCGGGACTGATCTATGGCTACACCTTC
CASSSGLIYGYTF
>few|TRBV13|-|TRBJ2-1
TGTGCCAGCAGAAGCCAAGGCAACGGAGGGCAGTTCTTC
CASRSQGNGGQFF
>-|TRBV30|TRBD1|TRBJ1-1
TGTGCCTGGAGTGTACTGAAGGGGGCCAACACTGAAGCTTTCTTT
CAWSVLKGANTEAFF
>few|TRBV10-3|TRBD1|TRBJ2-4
TGTGCCATCAGTGACGTGACAGGGAACATTCAGTACTTC
CAISDVTGNIQYF
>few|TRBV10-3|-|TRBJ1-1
TGTGCCATCAGTGCAGGTTTATTAACTGAAGCTTTCTTT
CAISAGLLTEAFF
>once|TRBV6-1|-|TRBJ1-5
TGTGCCAGCAGTACTACAGGGAATGGCAATCAGCCCCAGCATTTT
CASSTTGNGNQPQHF
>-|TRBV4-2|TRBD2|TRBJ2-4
TGTGCCAGCAGCCAAGGTCCCGGCGGCGGGAGTCCCAAAAACATTCAGTACTTC
CASSQGPGGGSPKNIQYF
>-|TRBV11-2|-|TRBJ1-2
TGTGCCAGCAGCCTGGACAGATATGGCTACACCTTC
CASSLDRYGYTF
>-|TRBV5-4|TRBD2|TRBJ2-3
TGTGCCAGCAGCTTGAACGCGGGGGTAGTCACAGATACGCAGTATTTT
CASSLNAGVVTDTQYF
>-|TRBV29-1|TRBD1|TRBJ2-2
TGCAGCGTTGAAAAGGCAGGGGGCTACACCGGGGAGCTGTTTTTT
CSVEKAGGYTGELFF
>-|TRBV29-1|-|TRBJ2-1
TGCAGCGGTATAGAGGACTCCCCCGTTTACAATGAGCAGTTCTTC
CSGIEDSPVYNEQFF
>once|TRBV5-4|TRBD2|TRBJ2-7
TGTGCCAGCAGCTTGGGACTAGCGGGAAACTACGAGCAGTACTTC
CASSLGLAGNYEQYF